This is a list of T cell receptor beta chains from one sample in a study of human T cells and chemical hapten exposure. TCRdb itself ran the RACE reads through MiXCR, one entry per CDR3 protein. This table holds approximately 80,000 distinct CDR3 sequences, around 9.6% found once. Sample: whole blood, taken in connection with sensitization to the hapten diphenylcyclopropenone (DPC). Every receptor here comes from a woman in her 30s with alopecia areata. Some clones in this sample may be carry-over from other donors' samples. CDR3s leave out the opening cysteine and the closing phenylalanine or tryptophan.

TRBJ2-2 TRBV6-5 ASSYGHTGELF
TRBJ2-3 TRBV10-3 AIGGTGYTDTQY
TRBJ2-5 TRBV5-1 ASSLEAGRQETQY
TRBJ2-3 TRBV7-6 ASSPQWGQGTDTQY
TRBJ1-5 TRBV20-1 SAREVGSNQPQH
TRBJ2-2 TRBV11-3 ASSGPGQGFIAGELF
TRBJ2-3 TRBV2 ASRQDTQY
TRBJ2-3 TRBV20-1 SAHPPTSPTPTDTQY
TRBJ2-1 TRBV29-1 SVHPGQGNNEQF
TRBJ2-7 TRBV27 ASSLTPRQGFYEQY
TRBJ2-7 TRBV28 ASSLPGPYEQY
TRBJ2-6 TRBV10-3 ASQGSGANVLT
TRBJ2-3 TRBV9 ASSPGLASSTDTQY
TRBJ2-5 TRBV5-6 ASSYRDRPKTQY
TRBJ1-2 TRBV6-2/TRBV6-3 ASQADRFYGYT
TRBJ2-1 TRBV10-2 ASSERSSGLWYNEQF
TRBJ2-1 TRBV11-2 ASSPPFGAAPYNEQF
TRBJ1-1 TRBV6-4 ASSEAKNTEAF
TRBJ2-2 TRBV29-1 SAPTPLSGELF
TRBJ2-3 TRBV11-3 ASSAALGAFSTDTQY
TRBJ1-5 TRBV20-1 SATTGVHQPQH
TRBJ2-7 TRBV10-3 AISEGLTTYEQY
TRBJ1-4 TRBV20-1 SARQTGSNEKLF
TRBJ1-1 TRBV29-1 SVAAGERAEAF
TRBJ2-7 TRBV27 ASRIQGGGYEQY
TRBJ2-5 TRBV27 ASSLGGQKTQY
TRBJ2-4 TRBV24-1 ATSDSKTGADIQY
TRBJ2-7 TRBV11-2 ASSLARGSYEQY
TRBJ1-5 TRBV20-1 SARAQGGPTNQPQH
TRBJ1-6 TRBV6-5 ASSLTALDRGGSPLH
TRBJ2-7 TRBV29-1 SVTHPGALEQY
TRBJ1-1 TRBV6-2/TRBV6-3 ASKLRLQENTEAF
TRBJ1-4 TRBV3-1 ASSQFREKLF
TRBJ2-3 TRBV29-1 SVSGPGSSTDTQY
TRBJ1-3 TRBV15 ATSRAAAGNTIY
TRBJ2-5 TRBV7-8 ASSLDGSETQY
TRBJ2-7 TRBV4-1 ASSQEGPYEQY
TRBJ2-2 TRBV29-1 SVEDQTGTPGELF
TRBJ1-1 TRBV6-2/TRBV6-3 ASSLILFPGQNTEAF
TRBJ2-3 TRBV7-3 ASSAASGTDTQY
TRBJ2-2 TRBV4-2 ASSQVVRTTRNGELF
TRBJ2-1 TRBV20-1 SVDGVAGWDEQF
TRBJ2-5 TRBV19 ASSGQRIETQY
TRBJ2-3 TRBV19 ASRWSAGGIDTQY
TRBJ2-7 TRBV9 ASSVSSGALYEQY